The clone carrying this T cell receptor beta chain was counted a few times. The data originate from a study of identical twins. The V gene lost 7 bases and the J gene lost 0 bases, with 7 bases spanning the gap. This CDR3 contains 12 residues. Germline CDR1 is DFQATT and CDR2 is SNEGSKA (reference sequence). Template switching introduced a universal primer site, and the cDNA bore unique molecular identifiers. Each CDR3 protein gets one entry after TCRdb re-called the 5' RACE reads with MiXCR. This table has 1.5 million to 2 million distinct CDR3 sequences, under 35% appearing once. The receptor comes from a newborn girl in good health. The chain uses TRBV20-1 and TRBJ2-1; D is undetermined. Material: cord blood. CDR3 amino acids: CSVDTSYNEQFF. The CDR3 DNA is TGCAGTGTCGACACCTCCTACAATGAGCAGTTCTTC.